A single sample is the source of the 29 T cell receptor beta chains below, sequenced in a study of technical replicates of blood from several donors. Using immunoSEQ multiplex PCR, the repertoire was profiled, and TCRdb retains in-frame clones only, with some absent. Of roughly 87,000 clones listed, approximately 94% are singletons. The sequenced sample consisted of T cells isolated from PBMCs. Receptors originate from a human donor in good health.

CDR3 sequence: CASQQGEGTDTQYF. CDR3 coding DNA: TGCGCCAGCCAACAGGGGGAGGGCACAGATACGCAGTATTTT. V gene TRBV5-1 combines with J gene TRBJ2-3; 8 nucleotides agree with TRBD1. V was clipped by 7 bases and J by 1 base; unmatched bases: 5. The CDR3 totals 14 residues. CDR1 SGHRS and CDR2 YFSETQ come from the germline V gene.

The V and J genes are TRBV7-6 and TRBJ2-7; D is uncertain. The germline V and J ends were trimmed by 4 bases and 4 bases, with 11 bases remaining between them. The CDR3 runs to 13 residues. Germline V gene sequence: CDR1 SGHVS, CDR2 FNYEAQ. CDR3 coding DNA: TGTGCCAGCAGCTCTCCCCTAAGTTACGAGCAGTACTTC. It codes for CASSSPLSYEQYF. The complete variable domain, with remaining parts taken from reference TRBV7-6 and TRBJ2-7, reads GAGVSQSPRYKVTKRGQDVALRCDPISGHVSLYWYRQALGQGPEFLTYFNYEAQQDKSGLPNDRFSAERPEGSISTLTIQRTEQRDSAMYRCASSSPLSYEQYFGPGTRLTVT.

This clone has a single count. This rearrangement joins TRBV14 to TRBJ2-3; maybe TRBD1 (5 bases). V was clipped by 5 bases and J by 4 bases, with 19 bases between them. This CDR3 has 16 residues. Germline V gene lookup returns CDR1 SGHDN and CDR2 FVKESK. CDR3 sequence: CASSSARQFFADTQYF. The CDR3 region has the DNA TGTGCCAGCAGCTCCGCTAGACAGTTTTTCGCAGATACGCAGTATTTT.

This rearrangement joins TRBV4-1 to TRBJ2-5; 7 bases align to TRBD2. The CDR3 has 16 residues. Trimming at V came to 4 bases and at J to 3 bases, leaving 11 bases not matched to a gene. Germline values: CDR1 MGHRA, CDR2 YSYEKL. The CDR3 sequence is CASSLFVGGLEETQYF. DNA of the CDR3: TGCGCCAGCAGCCTTTTCGTAGGAGGACTAGAAGAGACCCAGTACTTC.

The chain joins TRBV5-1 to TRBJ2-5, with 7 positions matching TRBD1. The J segment lost 9 bases and the V segment lost 7 bases, leaving 24 bases of the junction unmatched. The CDR3 length is 17 residues. Germline values: CDR1 SGHRS, CDR2 YFSETQ. DNA for the CDR3: TGCGCCAGCCGCCCGGGTCTCGGACAGGCCACACAATGGGCCCAGTACTTC. This gives the protein CASRPGLGQATQWAQYF.

The rearrangement joins TRBV21-1 to TRBJ1-5; the table calls TRBD1, which could not be checked here. TRBV21-1 counts as a pseudogene. This CDR3 region has 18 residues. The DNA of the CDR3 is TGTGCCAGCAGAGGGACAGGCGACACGGGCGATAGCAATCAGCCCCAGCATTTT. It yields the protein CASRGTGDTGDSNQPQHF.

The V and J genes are TRBV29-1 and TRBJ1-3, with D unresolved. The germline V and J ends were trimmed by 3 bases and 6 bases, with 12 bases remaining between them. CDR3 length equals 13 residues. CDR1 and CDR2 (germline): SQVTM, ANQGSEA. The CDR3 loop reads CSVEAVSENTIYF. CDR3 DNA: TGCAGCGTTGAGGCAGTTAGCGAAAACACCATATATTTT.

This chain joins TRBV6-5 and TRBJ1-5, with no clear D. Germline loops: CDR1 MNHEY, CDR2 SVGAGI. V gave up 6 bases and J gave up 0 bases, with 12 bases separating them. CDR3 size: 15 residues. The CDR3 bases are TGTGCCAGCAGCCTTACTGATAGTAGCAATCAGCCCCAGCATTTT. Translation: CASSLTDSSNQPQHF.

The chain's CDR3 is CASTFQGLANYGYTF. The CDR3 DNA reads as TGTGCCAGCACCTTCCAGGGTCTAGCTAACTATGGCTACACCTTC. The rearrangement links TRBV7-9 to TRBJ1-2; tentatively, D is TRBD1 (5 bases). Trimming took 7 bases from V and 0 from J, leaving 15 bases between them. Germline lookup yields CDR1 SEHNR and CDR2 FQNEAQ (reference sequence). CDR3 length equals 15 residues. Drawing the rest from reference TRBV7-9 and TRBJ1-2, the complete variable domain is DTGVSQNPRHKITKRGQNVTFRCDPISEHNRLYWYRQTLGQGPEFLTYFQNEAQLEKSRLLSDRFSAERPKGSFSTLEIQRTEQGDSAMYLCASTFQGLANYGYTFGSGTRLTVV.

This clone is a singleton in its sample. The gene calls are TRBV19 and TRBJ2-7; 12 bases agree with TRBD1. The CDR3 covers 17 residues. Unmatched junction bases numbered 11, after V lost 6 bases and J lost 2 bases. Germline CDR1 and CDR2: LNHDA and SQIVND (reference sequence). CDR3 in DNA: TGTGCCAGTAGCCCAAAGGGGACAGGGGGCCTTCCCTACGAGCAGTACTTC. This translates into CASSPKGTGGLPYEQYF.

This clone has just one count. The chain joins TRBV27 to TRBJ2-3; TRBD2 is a possible D gene (6 bases). The V gene lost 3 bases and the J gene lost 2 bases, with 12 bases spanning the gap. Germline-derived CDR1 and CDR2 are MNHEY and SMNVEV (reference sequence). This CDR3 is 15 amino acids long. The CDR3 DNA is TGTGCCAGCAGTTTTCGCAGGGAGGACACAGATACGCAGTATTTT. This gives the protein CASSFRREDTDTQYF.

The genes are TRBV5-6 and TRBJ2-5; weak D call: TRBD1 (6 bases). The germline V and J ends were trimmed by 5 bases and 3 bases, with 8 bases remaining between them. Germline V gives CDR1 SGHDT, CDR2 YYEEEE. This CDR3 spans 12 amino acids. CDR3 loop: CASSNREETQYF. The CDR3 coding sequence is TGTGCCAGCAGTAACAGGGAAGAGACCCAGTACTTC.

The chain combines TRBV21-1 with TRBJ2-7; TRBD1 is taken as the D call from the table, unchecked against the DNA. TRBV21-1 is noted as a pseudogene. The CDR3 extends over 16 amino acids. The CDR3 DNA sequence: TGTGCCAGCAGCAACAAACCCCGGGACAGGGGCCACGAGCAGTACTTC. Protein: CASSNKPRDRGHEQYF.

The chain is built from TRBV7-8 and TRBJ1-2, with TRBD1 as a possible D gene (6 bases). The CDR3 runs to 18 residues. The germline V gene encodes CDR1 SGHVS and CDR2 FQNEAQ. Trimming left V 8 bases short and J 2 bases short, with 27 bases between. CDR3 loop: CASPLGPEQGTQNYGYTF. As DNA, the CDR3 is TGTGCCAGCCCCCTAGGGCCGGAGCAGGGGACCCAAAACTATGGCTACACCTTC.

The chain recombines TRBV6-4 with TRBJ1-1, with D uncertain. Germline V lookup: CDR1 MRHNA, CDR2 SNTAGT. This CDR3 contains 13 residues. The V end was cut by 0 bases, the J end by 9 bases, with 11 bases between. This CDR3 is CASSDSSDSKAFF. The CDR3, as DNA: TGTGCCAGCAGTGACTCATCAGACTCAAAAGCTTTCTTT.

This clone has just one count. The V and J genes are TRBV11-1 and TRBJ1-4; D not resolved. The V end was cut by 5 bases, the J end by 5 bases, with 12 bases between. The CDR3 is 14 amino acids. Germline assignment: CDR1 SGHAT and CDR2 FQDESV (reference sequence). The CDR3 sequence: CASSPGGDNEKLFF. The DNA of the CDR3 is TGTGCCAGCAGCCCCGGAGGAGACAATGAAAAACTGTTTTTT.

This chain connects TRBV28 to TRBJ2-5; tentative D call: TRBD1 (5 bases). Per the germline V gene, CDR1 is MDHEN and CDR2 is SYDVKM. This CDR3 comprises 13 residues. V was shortened by 6 bases and J by 2 bases, with 10 bases between the two germline ends. CDR3: CASRSTVQETQYF. CDR3 bases: TGTGCCAGCAGGTCGACAGTGCAAGAGACCCAGTACTTC.

J is TRBJ2-1 and V is TRBV5-4; a weak D match, TRBD1 (6 bases). There are 12 residues in the CDR3. The ends were cut back, 0 bases at V and 13 bases at J, with 11 bases in the middle. The germline gives CDR1 SGHNT, CDR2 YYREEE (reference sequence). CDR3: CASSLAQGFQFF. CDR3 nucleotides: TGTGCCAGCAGCTTGGCCCAGGGGTTTCAGTTCTTC.

This sequence joins TRBV5-8 and TRBJ2-1; 10 positions agree with TRBD2. Per germline, CDR1 SGHTS and CDR2 YDEGEE. CDR3 length: 15 amino acids. V dropped 0 bases and J dropped 5; count of bases not matched to a gene: 2. The DNA for the CDR3 is TGTGCCAGCAGCTTGGGGACTAGCGGCAACAATGAGCAGTTCTTC. Encoded protein: CASSLGTSGNNEQFF.

This rearrangement joins TRBV4-1 to TRBJ1-4, with D possibly being TRBD1 (6 bases). The CDR3 sequence is 14 residues long. CDR1 is MGHRA and CDR2 is YSYEKL in the germline V gene. V was cut by 4 bases and J by 5 bases, with 11 bases left in between. CDR3 nucleotide sequence: TGCGCCAGCAGCCGTACAGGGTCAAATGAAAAACTGTTTTTT. It yields the protein CASSRTGSNEKLFF.

The rearrangement uses TRBV4-1 and TRBJ1-1, with 7 bases fitting TRBD1. With V trimmed by 6 bases and J by 4 bases, 17 bases remained unmatched. The V gene's germline CDR1 is MGHRA and CDR2 YSYEKL. The CDR3 is made up of 17 amino acids. The CDR3 DNA is TGCGCCAGCAGTGAAGTGGACAGGATAACACGAGGCACTGAAGCTTTCTTT. Protein product: CASSEVDRITRGTEAFF.

This clone was recorded once. This chain joins TRBV13 and TRBJ2-2; 9 bases map to TRBD1. The trim removed 5 bases at V and 7 bases at J, leaving 8 bases unmatched. This CDR3 has 15 amino acids. Germline CDR1 is PRHDT and CDR2 is FYEKMQ (reference sequence). As DNA, the CDR3 is TGTGCCAGCAGCCCCCGACAGGGGGTAAGCGGGGAGCTGTTTTTT. Translated: CASSPRQGVSGELFF.

This clone was counted a single time. CDR3 nucleotide sequence: TGTGCCAGCAGTCGACAGGGAGCGAACACCGGGGAGCTGTTTTTT. It specifies CASSRQGANTGELFF. The chain links TRBV6-4 to TRBJ2-2; 7 bases are shared with TRBD1. The germline V gene has CDR1 MRHNA and CDR2 SNTAGT. J was trimmed by 0 bases and V by 5 bases; bases with no gene match: 3. The CDR3 contains 15 residues.

This chain uses TRBV5-4 with TRBJ2-3, with TRBD2 identical over 7 bases. The germline CDR1 and CDR2 sequences are SGHNT and YYREEE (reference sequence). CDR3 length: 16 residues. V lost 0 bases to trimming and J lost 8 bases; unmatched junction nucleotides: 12. CDR3 in DNA: TGTGCCAGCAGCTTGGCGGGGGGTCTTACGGGGGGTACGCAGTATTTT. It yields the protein CASSLAGGLTGGTQYF.

V and J are TRBV6-1 and TRBJ2-1; TRBD2 matches 7 bases. Trimming at V came to 2 bases and at J to 2 bases, leaving 9 bases not matched to a gene. The germline CDR1 and CDR2 sequences are MNHNS and SASEGT. CDR3 size: 17 residues. Here the CDR3 DNA reads TGTGCCAGCAGTGAAAATCGTGGCCTAGCGGCCTACAATGAGCAGTTCTTC. Residues: CASSENRGLAAYNEQFF.

This chain's CDR3 is CASSLEWREGQETQYF. The CDR3, as DNA: TGCGCCAGCAGCTTGGAGTGGCGGGAGGGCCAAGAGACCCAGTACTTC. V and J are TRBV5-1 and TRBJ2-5; 9 bases agree with TRBD2. V dropped 0 bases and J dropped 1; count of bases not matched to a gene: 4. The germline gives CDR1 SGHRS, CDR2 YFSETQ. The CDR3 spans 16 residues. The full variable domain, with the rest looked up from reference TRBV5-1 and TRBJ2-5, is KAGVTQTPRYLIKTRGQQVTLSCSPISGHRSVSWYQQTPGQGLQFLFEYFSETQRNKGNFPGRFSGRQFSNSRSEMNVSTLELGDSALYLCASSLEWREGQETQYFGPGTRLLVL.

This clone was seen a single time. The chain couples TRBV9 to TRBJ1-5; perhaps TRBD1 as D (6 bases). V lost 3 bases and J lost 6, with 13 bases in between. CDR1 is SGDLS and CDR2 is YYNGEE in the germline V gene. The CDR3 is 14 amino acids. CDR3 amino acids: CASSEGGGTQPQHF. CDR3 bases: TGTGCCAGCAGCGAAGGGGGGGGCACTCAGCCCCAGCATTTT.

The rearrangement links TRBV6-1 to TRBJ1-5, with 7 bases matching TRBD1. CDR1 and CDR2 (germline): MNHNS, SASEGT. V lost 4 bases, J lost 5 bases, and 2 bases stayed unmatched. The length of the CDR3 is 13 residues. As DNA, the CDR3 is TGTGCCAGCAGTGTAGACAGGGATCAGCCCCAGCATTTT. Encoded protein: CASSVDRDQPQHF.

The CDR3 DNA follows: TGTGCCAGCAGGGCGGTGATAGGAAATCAGCCCCAGCATTTT. The encoded protein is CASRAVIGNQPQHF. The V and J genes are TRBV6-1 and TRBJ1-5; unclear D gene. The CDR3 spans 14 residues. The V end was cut by 6 bases, the J end by 4 bases, with 13 bases between. Germline V gene data show CDR1 as MNHNS and CDR2 as SASEGT.